The TCR beta chain described here comes from a study of T cell repertoires in cytomegalovirus infection. Study at large: Indications of both CMV infection and matching HLA type were provided by public TCR beta signatures.

Overall study results and limits: In two of eight donors, the top clonotype was HLA-C-restricted CMV-specific. Cumulative frequency (of public TCR beta family members) identified carriers of CMV plus the relevant HLA.

Of note for this clonotype: Antigen unknown.

CDR1 is MGHRA and CDR2 is YSYEKL in the germline V gene. CDR3 length equals 17 residues. The ends were cut back, 1 base at V and 7 bases at J, with 23 bases in the middle. Using its own MiXCR run on the reads, TCRdb lists one record per CDR3 protein. The sample has 150,000 or so distinct CDR3 sequences, 15% to 20% seen once. The chain combines TRBV4-1 with TRBJ2-7; the D gene could be TRBD1 or TRBD2 (7 bases each). This sequence originates from a human donor in good health (CMV status not recorded). Some clones in this sample may be carry-over from other donors' samples. The sample comprised CD8+ T cells from PBMCs. The chain's CDR3 is CASSQAGGGRRPWEQYF. For the CDR3, the DNA is TGCGCCAGCAGCCAAGCAGGGGGGGGAAGAAGGCCCTGGGAGCAGTACTTC.